This T cell receptor (beta chain) came from a study of blood T cell repertoires in COVID-19. The wider study: The analysed material was cDNA or gDNA that came from T cells, B-cell-depleted T cells, or PBMCs.

J lost 2 bases, V lost 6 bases, and 10 bases had no gene match. Looked up from germline, CDR1 is MDHEN and CDR2 is SYDVKM. This CDR3 is built from 16 residues. As handled by the study authors: From reference gene primer amplification, estimates of nucleated cell counts were derived. The protocol was immunoSEQ multiplex PCR, while the TCRdb copy is restricted to in-frame clones and leaves out a portion. The V and J calls and clone size were taken over from that table, and D and trimming were inferred from the DNA. This sample carries hundreds of thousands of clones, around 87% of them seen once, and the ten largest clones take 1% to 1.5%.

This receptor was identified in a man aged 65-85 years with acute or convalescent COVID-19. Sequencing was performed on peripheral blood. The chain recombines TRBV28 with TRBJ1-3, with 7 bases that match TRBD1. The CDR3 here is CASRLYGQGAGNTIYF. Written as DNA, the CDR3 is TGTGCCAGCAGGCTCTATGGGCAGGGGGCTGGAAACACCATATATTTT.